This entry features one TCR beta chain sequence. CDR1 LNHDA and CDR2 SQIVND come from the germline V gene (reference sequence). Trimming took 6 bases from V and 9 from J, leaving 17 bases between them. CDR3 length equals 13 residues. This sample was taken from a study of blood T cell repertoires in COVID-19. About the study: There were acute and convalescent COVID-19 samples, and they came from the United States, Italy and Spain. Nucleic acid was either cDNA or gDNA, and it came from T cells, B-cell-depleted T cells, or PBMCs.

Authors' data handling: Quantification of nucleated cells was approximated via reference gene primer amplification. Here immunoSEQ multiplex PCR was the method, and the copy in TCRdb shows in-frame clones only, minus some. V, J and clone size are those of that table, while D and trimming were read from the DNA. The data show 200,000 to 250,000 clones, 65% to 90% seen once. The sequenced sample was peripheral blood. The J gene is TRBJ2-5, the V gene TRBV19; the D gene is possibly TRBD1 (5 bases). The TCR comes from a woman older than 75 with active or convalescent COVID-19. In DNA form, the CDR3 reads TGTGCCAGTAGCACAAATTTGGGGCAGCCCCAGTACTTC. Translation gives CASSTNLGQPQYF.